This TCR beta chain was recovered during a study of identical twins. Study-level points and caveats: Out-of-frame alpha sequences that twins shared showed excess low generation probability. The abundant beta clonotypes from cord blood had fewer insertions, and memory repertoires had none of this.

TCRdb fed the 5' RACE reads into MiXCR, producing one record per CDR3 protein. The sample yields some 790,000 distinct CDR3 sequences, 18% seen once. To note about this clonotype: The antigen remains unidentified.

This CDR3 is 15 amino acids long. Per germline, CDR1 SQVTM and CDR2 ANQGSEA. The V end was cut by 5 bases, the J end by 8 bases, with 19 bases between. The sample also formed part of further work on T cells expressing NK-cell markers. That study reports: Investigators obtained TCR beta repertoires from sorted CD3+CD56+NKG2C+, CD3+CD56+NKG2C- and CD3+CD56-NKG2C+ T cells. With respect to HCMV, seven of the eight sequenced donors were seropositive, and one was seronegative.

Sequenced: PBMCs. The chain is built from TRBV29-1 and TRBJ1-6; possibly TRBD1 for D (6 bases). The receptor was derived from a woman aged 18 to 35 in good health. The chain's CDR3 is CSVSDGFRGDSPLHF. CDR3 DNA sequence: TGCAGCGTTTCCGACGGGTTCAGGGGAGATTCACCCCTCCACTTT.